This section outlines one TCR beta chain sequence together with its context. The target antigen is unknown. The germline V and J ends were trimmed by 7 bases and 4 bases, with 14 bases remaining between them. The CDR3 is made up of 13 amino acids. Generated by immunoSEQ multiplex PCR, the TCRdb table keeps only in-frame clones and is missing some. The repertoire holds around 250,000 clones, with about 83% as singletons. The data were taken from a study of Ad26.COV2.S vaccination and SARS-CoV-2 variants. Findings of the study overall: Vaccinated individuals (as opposed to placebo recipients) had higher spike-specific TCR breadth.

Treatment here: approximately 18 received Ad26.COV2.S at low or high dose, single or two shots; several received placebo; per-sample allocation not given. Sampling was done on day 63 after the first vaccine or placebo injection. The rearrangement uses TRBV12-3 or TRBV12-4 and TRBJ2-7; D gene uncertain. This specimen consisted of peripheral blood, obtained in a trial of Ad26.COV2.S vaccine versus placebo. This sequence was found in a person aged 18-65 years who received the Ad26.COV2.S COVID-19 vaccine or a placebo. The CDR3, as DNA: TGTGCCAGCACTCTCTCGGGTCTTTACGAGCAGTACTTC. Translating it yields CASTLSGLYEQYF.